A selection of T cell receptor beta chains follows, all from one sample in a study of T cell changes during pregnancy in multiple sclerosis. Sequencing used immunoSEQ multiplex PCR; TCRdb keeps in-frame clones, though not all of them. The sample holds some 30,000 clones; 80% to 90% are singletons and the top ten take approximately 8%. The input for sequencing was CD8+ T cells from peripheral blood mononuclear cells, taken before pregnancy. Source of these receptors: a female donor with multiple sclerosis, enrolled in a pregnancy study. Both conserved end residues are part of each CDR3. D genes are given only for firm matches. Clone size, where shown, is once, few, many, or a class for clones that have expanded.

J	size	D	V	CDR3	DNA
TRBJ2-3	NA	NA	TRBV7-3	CASSEQGVLVTDTQYF	TGTGCCAGCAGCGAACAGGGCGTCCTCGTCACAGATACGCAGTATTTT
TRBJ1-1	NA	NA	TRBV5-4	CASSSGRANFTEAFF	TGTGCCAGCAGCTCGGGGAGGGCCAATTTCACTGAAGCTTTCTTT
TRBJ1-5	NA	NA	TRBV28	CASSFLGDQPQHF	TGTGCCAGCAGTTTTTTAGGGGATCAGCCCCAGCATTTT
TRBJ2-2	NA	NA	TRBV2	CASWSANTGELFF	TGTGCCAGCTGGAGCGCTAACACCGGGGAGCTGTTTTTT
TRBJ2-3	NA	TRBD2	TRBV6-4	CASSDSGGATDTQYF	TGTGCCAGCAGTGATAGCGGGGGGGCCACAGATACGCAGTATTTT
TRBJ2-1	NA	NA	TRBV2	CASSENGGSYNEQFF	TGTGCCAGCAGTGAAAACGGGGGCTCCTACAATGAGCAGTTCTTC
TRBJ2-1	NA	NA	TRBV9	CASSVDNTYNEQFF	TGTGCCAGCAGCGTAGATAATACTTACAATGAGCAGTTCTTC
TRBJ2-7	NA	NA	TRBV5-1	CASSTATGFYEQYF	TGCGCCAGCAGCACCGCTACAGGGTTCTACGAGCAGTACTTC
TRBJ2-5	NA	NA	TRBV29-1	CSVEGHGAWYF	TGCAGCGTTGAGGGTCATGGGGCCTGGTACTTC
TRBJ1-1	NA	TRBD1	TRBV28	CASRGTGATEAFF	TGTGCCAGCAGGGGGACAGGGGCCACTGAAGCTTTCTTT
TRBJ2-2	few	NA	TRBV9	CASSGSPGTGELFF	TGTGCCAGCAGCGGCAGCCCGGGGACCGGGGAGCTGTTTTTT
TRBJ2-7	once	TRBD1	TRBV29-1	CSVRDRGFADF	TGCAGCGTCCGGGACAGGGGATTCGCGGACTTC
TRBJ2-1	NA	TRBD2	TRBV6-5	CASSLLAGGVNEQFF	TGTGCCAGCAGCCTACTAGCGGGGGGGGTAAATGAGCAGTTCTTC
TRBJ1-5	few	TRBD1	TRBV9	CASSVTGGLNQPQHF	TGTGCCAGCAGCGTAACAGGGGGTCTGAATCAGCCCCAGCATTTT
TRBJ1-5	medium-sized	TRBD1	TRBV6-1	CASSSGTENQPQHF	TGTGCCAGCAGTTCCGGGACAGAGAATCAGCCCCAGCATTTT
TRBJ2-2	NA	NA	TRBV7-3	CASSTSVQVNTGELFF	TGTGCCAGCAGCACCAGTGTACAGGTTAACACCGGGGAGCTGTTTTTT
TRBJ2-4	NA	TRBD2	TRBV27	CASSLGPSGSKNIQYF	TGTGCCAGCAGTTTGGGGCCTAGCGGGTCCAAAAACATTCAGTACTTC
TRBJ1-2	NA	TRBD1	TRBV28	CASSLGDSYGYTF	TGTGCCAGCAGTTTAGGGGACAGCTATGGCTACACCTTC
TRBJ2-7	NA	NA	TRBV28	CASSLQPNSYEQYF	TGTGCCAGCAGTTTACAACCTAACTCCTACGAGCAGTACTTC
TRBJ1-2	few	NA	TRBV4-3	CASSQEAGSYGYTF	TGCGCCAGCAGCCAAGAAGCAGGGTCCTATGGCTACACCTTC
TRBJ1-1	NA	NA	TRBV19	CASTTWGVNTEAFF	TGTGCCAGTACCACGTGGGGGGTGAACACTGAAGCTTTCTTT
TRBJ1-1	NA	NA	TRBV4-3	CASSQDMVGGTEAFF	TGCGCCAGCAGCCAAGATATGGTGGGGGGGACTGAAGCTTTCTTT
TRBJ2-7	NA	NA	TRBV27	CASSLQGNEQYF	TGTGCCAGCAGTTTACAGGGTAACGAGCAGTACTTC
TRBJ2-1	NA	TRBD1	TRBV28	CASSLTWTGNEQFF	TGTGCCAGCAGTTTAACCTGGACAGGGAATGAGCAGTTCTTC
TRBJ1-2	once	NA	TRBV7-9	CASSPAEVYGYTF	TGTGCCAGCAGCCCCGCAGAAGTGTATGGCTACACCTTC
TRBJ1-2	once	TRBD1	TRBV18	CASSNSGTENYGYTF	TGTGCCAGCTCAAACTCCGGGACAGAGAACTATGGCTACACCTTC
TRBJ2-7	NA	TRBD1	TRBV7-2	CASSTGTGGTYEQYF	TGTGCCAGCAGCACCGGGACAGGGGGTACCTACGAGCAGTACTTC
TRBJ1-6	NA	NA	TRBV10-1	CASSGNSSYNSPLHF	TGCGCCAGCAGTGGAAACTCCTCCTATAATTCACCCCTCCACTTT
TRBJ1-2	once	NA	TRBV29-1	CSVEDLTAQSDYGYTF	TGCAGCGTTGAAGATCTCACAGCACAATCAGACTATGGCTACACCTTC
TRBJ2-3	NA	TRBD1	TRBV11-2	CASSGQDRSSTDTQYF	TGTGCCAGCAGCGGACAGGACAGATCTAGCACAGATACGCAGTATTTT
TRBJ1-6	NA	NA	TRBV28	CASSVDTYNSPLYF	TGTGCCAGCAGTGTGGACACATATAATTCACCCCTCTACTTT
TRBJ2-3	NA	TRBD1	TRBV7-9	CASSFLPGQGDTDTQYF	TGTGCCAGCAGCTTTTTGCCGGGACAGGGTGATACAGATACGCAGTATTTT
TRBJ1-1	NA	TRBD1	TRBV19	CASSTRQGITEAFF	TGTGCCAGTAGTACCAGACAGGGAATCACTGAAGCTTTCTTT
TRBJ2-3	NA	TRBD2	TRBV2	CASSNLAGVDVYTDTQYF	TGTGCCAGCAGCAATCTAGCGGGGGTTGATGTATACACAGATACGCAGTATTTT
TRBJ1-5	NA	NA	TRBV5-5	CASSLGSSNQPQHF	TGTGCCAGCAGCTTGGGTTCGAGCAATCAGCCCCAGCATTTT
TRBJ1-1	NA	NA	TRBV4-1	CASSPTGGSVTEAFF	TGCGCCAGCAGCCCCACGGGGGGGTCCGTAACTGAAGCTTTCTTT